This T cell receptor (beta chain) came from a study of blood T cells in healthy people across ages. Alongside a J-beta primer mix, a sample-barcoded 5' primer served in a second PCR lasting roughly 7 to 12 cycles. Each cDNA molecule received a tag from a template-switch adaptor that had 12 random nucleotides. TCRdb reanalysed the 5' RACE reads using MiXCR and keeps one entry per CDR3 protein. The sample contains more than 800,000 distinct CDR3 sequences, 29% of which appear only once. General study findings and limits: Aged donors had fewer naive CD4+ cells and lower diversity than long-lived donors.

The donors, aged about 6 to 90, were healthy Caucasians from Russia. To note about this clonotype: The antigen is unknown. The junction shows a germline mismatch at one end, possibly a read error.

Sequences were obtained from blood. The sequence derives from an elderly woman in good health.

The CDR3 DNA reads TGTGCCTGGAGTAGGGGGCCCGGGGAGCGGTTTTTT. This translates into CAWSRGPGERFF. This rearrangement joins TRBV30 to TRBJ2-2; TRBD1 aligns across 7 bases. Germline V gene sequence: CDR1 GTSNPN, CDR2 SVGIG (reference sequence). This CDR3 spans 12 amino acids.